These T cell receptor beta chains were read from a single sample in a study of blood T cell repertoires in COVID-19. The method was immunoSEQ multiplex PCR; TCRdb's version includes in-frame clones alone and lacks a portion of them. The sample contains fewer than 75,000 clones, almost 95% of which appear only once. The sequencing sample was made of peripheral blood. All receptors derive from a man aged 45-60 years with active COVID-19. Each CDR3 is given with its conserved first and last residue. Fields, in order: V gene, clone size, J gene, D gene, CDR3 protein, CDR3 DNA. A D gene is named only where the DNA matches it firmly. Clone size is given for some rows only: seen once, a few or many times, or a class if the clone is expanded.

v_call: TRBV18; clone_size: -; j_call: TRBJ2-3; d_call: -; cdr3_aa: CASSPPTGGPDTQYF; cdr3_nt: TGTGCCAGCTCACCACCGACAGGAGGCCCAGATACGCAGTATTTT
v_call: TRBV2; clone_size: -; j_call: TRBJ1-5; d_call: -; cdr3_aa: CASTTGVSTDSNQPQHF; cdr3_nt: TGTGCCAGCACCACGGGGGTGAGTACAGATAGCAATCAGCCCCAGCATTTT
v_call: TRBV4-2; clone_size: once; j_call: TRBJ2-1; d_call: -; cdr3_aa: CASSQESGWGAYNEQFF; cdr3_nt: TGTGCCAGCAGCCAAGAGTCGGGCTGGGGGGCCTACAATGAGCAGTTCTTC
v_call: TRBV5-1; clone_size: -; j_call: TRBJ1-3; d_call: -; cdr3_aa: CASSKQGSSGNTIYF; cdr3_nt: TGCGCCAGCAGCAAACAGGGCAGCTCTGGAAACACCATATATTTT
v_call: TRBV13; clone_size: -; j_call: TRBJ2-3; d_call: -; cdr3_aa: CASSTKDGAGAFPDTQYF; cdr3_nt: TGTGCCAGCAGCACTAAAGATGGGGCGGGGGCGTTCCCAGATACGCAGTATTTT
v_call: TRBV5-4; clone_size: -; j_call: TRBJ2-5; d_call: TRBD2; cdr3_aa: CASSGTGTSGGETQYF; cdr3_nt: TGTGCCAGCAGCGGAACCGGGACTAGCGGAGGGGAGACCCAGTACTTC
v_call: TRBV11-3; clone_size: -; j_call: TRBJ2-1; d_call: TRBD1; cdr3_aa: CASSLGQGSYNEQFF; cdr3_nt: TGTGCCAGCAGCCTCGGACAGGGGTCCTACAATGAGCAGTTCTTC
v_call: TRBV15; clone_size: -; j_call: TRBJ2-1; d_call: -; cdr3_aa: CATARDIFSYNEQFF; cdr3_nt: TGTGCCACCGCTCGGGACATCTTTTCCTACAATGAGCAGTTCTTC
v_call: TRBV27; clone_size: few; j_call: TRBJ1-5; d_call: -; cdr3_aa: CASSLRSQTSGRDNQPQHF; cdr3_nt: TGTGCCAGCAGTTTAAGATCGCAAACGAGTGGCAGGGACAATCAGCCCCAGCATTTT
v_call: TRBV27; clone_size: -; j_call: TRBJ1-1; d_call: -; cdr3_aa: CASSPHQGLRTEAFF; cdr3_nt: TGTGCCAGCAGTCCCCATCAGGGTTTGAGAACTGAAGCTTTCTTT
v_call: TRBV19; clone_size: once; j_call: TRBJ1-6; d_call: -; cdr3_aa: CASSRTSRPQGNSPLHF; cdr3_nt: TGTGCCAGTAGCAGGACGAGCCGCCCCCAGGGTAATTCACCCCTCCACTTT
v_call: TRBV2; clone_size: once; j_call: TRBJ2-3; d_call: -; cdr3_aa: CASRDGGPVGTDTQYF; cdr3_nt: TGTGCCAGCAGAGACGGAGGCCCGGTGGGCACAGATACGCAGTATTTT
v_call: TRBV7-2; clone_size: -; j_call: TRBJ2-7; d_call: TRBD2; cdr3_aa: CASSSGTTPKEQYF; cdr3_nt: TGTGCCAGCAGCTCCGGGACTACCCCTAAGGAGCAGTACTTC
v_call: TRBV28; clone_size: -; j_call: TRBJ1-2; d_call: -; cdr3_aa: CASSRTALNYGYTF; cdr3_nt: TGTGCCAGCAGTAGGACAGCCCTTAACTATGGCTACACCTTC
v_call: TRBV28; clone_size: -; j_call: TRBJ2-7; d_call: TRBD1; cdr3_aa: CASSSAGGIGQYF; cdr3_nt: TGTGCCAGCAGTTCGGCAGGGGGAATCGGGCAGTACTTC
v_call: TRBV4-1; clone_size: -; j_call: TRBJ1-5; d_call: -; cdr3_aa: CASSQWFQRYYSNQPQHF; cdr3_nt: TGCGCCAGCAGCCAATGGTTCCAGCGCTACTATAGCAATCAGCCCCAGCATTTT
v_call: TRBV7-2; clone_size: -; j_call: TRBJ1-2; d_call: -; cdr3_aa: CASSPDSNYGYTF; cdr3_nt: TGTGCCAGCAGCCCAGACAGTAACTATGGCTACACCTTC
v_call: TRBV11-3; clone_size: -; j_call: TRBJ1-1; d_call: -; cdr3_aa: CASRKGGNTEAFF; cdr3_nt: TGTGCCAGCAGAAAAGGGGGGAACACTGAAGCTTTCTTT
v_call: TRBV12-3/TRBV12-4; clone_size: -; j_call: TRBJ1-1; d_call: -; cdr3_aa: CASSRTGSEAFF; cdr3_nt: TGTGCCAGCAGCCGAACAGGGTCTGAAGCTTTCTTT
v_call: TRBV3-1/TRBV3-2; clone_size: -; j_call: TRBJ1-2; d_call: TRBD1; cdr3_aa: CASSTHRDRPNYGYTF; cdr3_nt: TGTGCCAGCAGCACCCACCGGGACAGACCAAACTATGGCTACACCTTC
v_call: TRBV5-1; clone_size: -; j_call: TRBJ2-1; d_call: TRBD2; cdr3_aa: CASSWTSGANNEQFF; cdr3_nt: TGCGCCAGCAGCTGGACTAGCGGAGCTAACAATGAGCAGTTCTTC
v_call: TRBV7-9; clone_size: -; j_call: TRBJ2-2; d_call: -; cdr3_aa: CASSLMGGVVPGELFF; cdr3_nt: TGTGCCAGCAGCTTAATGGGCGGGGTTGTCCCCGGGGAGCTGTTTTTT
v_call: TRBV28; clone_size: -; j_call: TRBJ2-7; d_call: -; cdr3_aa: CASSPSAYEQYF; cdr3_nt: TGTGCCAGCAGTCCCTCGGCCTACGAGCAGTACTTC
v_call: TRBV5-4; clone_size: -; j_call: TRBJ1-1; d_call: TRBD1; cdr3_aa: CASSLPGQGRSAFF; cdr3_nt: TGTGCCAGCAGCTTACCGGGACAGGGAAGGAGCGCTTTCTTT
v_call: TRBV19; clone_size: -; j_call: TRBJ2-5; d_call: TRBD2; cdr3_aa: CASTPRGGWETQYF; cdr3_nt: TGTGCCAGTACCCCTCGGGGGGGCTGGGAGACCCAGTACTTC
v_call: TRBV6-6; clone_size: -; j_call: TRBJ2-7; d_call: TRBD2; cdr3_aa: CASSYAGGASYEQYF; cdr3_nt: TGTGCCAGCAGTTACGCGGGGGGCGCCTCCTACGAGCAGTACTTC
v_call: TRBV7-2; clone_size: -; j_call: TRBJ1-2; d_call: TRBD1; cdr3_aa: CASSPASGGFGYTF; cdr3_nt: TGTGCCAGCAGCCCTGCGTCAGGGGGCTTTGGCTACACCTTC
v_call: TRBV10-3; clone_size: -; j_call: TRBJ1-6; d_call: TRBD1; cdr3_aa: CAIADRGSSPLHF; cdr3_nt: TGTGCCATCGCTGACAGGGGCAGTTCACCCCTCCACTTT
v_call: TRBV6-2/TRBV6-3; clone_size: -; j_call: TRBJ1-1; d_call: -; cdr3_aa: CASSFRGLANTEAFF; cdr3_nt: TGTGCCAGCAGTTTTAGGGGGTTGGCCAACACTGAAGCTTTCTTT
v_call: TRBV12-3/TRBV12-4; clone_size: few; j_call: TRBJ1-5; d_call: TRBD1; cdr3_aa: CASSRQGQPQHF; cdr3_nt: TGTGCCAGCAGTCGACAGGGACAGCCCCAGCATTTT
v_call: TRBV5-8; clone_size: -; j_call: TRBJ2-2; d_call: TRBD2; cdr3_aa: CASSLPGLGATGELFF; cdr3_nt: TGTGCCAGCAGCTTGCCGGGACTAGGGGCCACCGGGGAGCTGTTTTTT
v_call: TRBV2; clone_size: once; j_call: TRBJ1-6; d_call: -; cdr3_aa: CASSVYEVRDSMHNSPLHF; cdr3_nt: TGTGCCAGCAGTGTTTACGAGGTCCGTGACAGCATGCATAATTCACCCCTCCACTTT
v_call: TRBV6-5; clone_size: few; j_call: TRBJ2-2; d_call: TRBD2; cdr3_aa: CASSYWTGGIGELFF; cdr3_nt: TGTGCCAGCAGTTACTGGACGGGGGGAATCGGGGAGCTGTTTTTT
v_call: TRBV6-6; clone_size: -; j_call: TRBJ1-2; d_call: -; cdr3_aa: CASSLRGGDYGYTF; cdr3_nt: TGTGCCAGCTCTTTACGGGGGGGGGACTATGGCTACACCTTC
v_call: TRBV6-5; clone_size: -; j_call: TRBJ1-1; d_call: -; cdr3_aa: CAGRGNTEAFF; cdr3_nt: TGTGCCGGACGGGGGAACACTGAAGCTTTCTTT
v_call: TRBV6-2/TRBV6-3; clone_size: -; j_call: TRBJ1-2; d_call: TRBD1; cdr3_aa: CASRPPGQTFYGYTF; cdr3_nt: TGTGCCAGCAGACCTCCGGGACAGACCTTCTATGGCTACACCTTC
v_call: TRBV28; clone_size: -; j_call: TRBJ1-1; d_call: TRBD1; cdr3_aa: CASAGQHTEAFF; cdr3_nt: TGTGCCAGCGCGGGACAGCACACTGAAGCTTTCTTT
v_call: TRBV5-1; clone_size: -; j_call: TRBJ2-1; d_call: TRBD1; cdr3_aa: CASSLGTGYNEQFF; cdr3_nt: TGCGCCAGCAGCTTGGGGACAGGTTACAATGAGCAGTTCTTC
v_call: TRBV28; clone_size: once; j_call: TRBJ2-2; d_call: -; cdr3_aa: CASSFSGGDLGGELFF; cdr3_nt: TGTGCCAGCAGTTTTTCCGGGGGAGATTTGGGCGGGGAGCTGTTTTTT
v_call: TRBV29-1; clone_size: once; j_call: TRBJ1-4; d_call: -; cdr3_aa: CSVGERLNEKLFF; cdr3_nt: TGCAGCGTTGGTGAAAGACTTAATGAAAAACTGTTTTTT
v_call: TRBV28; clone_size: -; j_call: TRBJ2-5; d_call: TRBD2; cdr3_aa: CASRPGLAGGRETQYF; cdr3_nt: TGTGCCAGCCGACCGGGACTAGCGGGAGGGCGAGAGACCCAGTACTTC
v_call: TRBV6-6; clone_size: -; j_call: TRBJ1-2; d_call: TRBD1; cdr3_aa: CASSYSIAGGAYGYTF; cdr3_nt: TGTGCCAGCAGTTACTCGATAGCAGGGGGTGCCTATGGCTACACCTTC
v_call: TRBV5-4; clone_size: -; j_call: TRBJ2-7; d_call: -; cdr3_aa: CASSPSQSGSYEQYF; cdr3_nt: TGTGCCAGCAGTCCGTCCCAGTCCGGGTCCTACGAGCAGTACTTC
v_call: TRBV5-1; clone_size: once; j_call: TRBJ2-7; d_call: TRBD1; cdr3_aa: CASSFGQGVVSGAYEQYF; cdr3_nt: TGCGCCAGCAGCTTTGGACAGGGGGTCGTTAGCGGGGCCTACGAGCAGTACTTC